The next 3 T cell receptor beta chains were all read from a single sample in a study of OX40 agonist ivuxolimab in advanced cancers. Generated by immunoSEQ multiplex PCR, the TCRdb table keeps only in-frame clones and is missing some. This sample has about 100,000 clones, with 75% to 95% found just once. The sequences come from CD4+ or CD8+ T cells sorted from blood, collected in a trial of the OX40 agonist ivuxolimab. The receptors come from an adult with an advanced solid tumor such as melanoma, head and neck, liver or kidney cancer.

V usage is TRBV30 and J usage is TRBJ2-3, with D unresolved. The germline CDR1 and CDR2 sequences are GTSNPN and SVGIG (reference sequence). CDR3 length equals 14 residues. V lost 4 bases and J 1 base, leaving 12 bases between the germline ends. CDR3 sequence: CAWTARPGTDTQYF. CDR3 nucleotides: TGTGCCTGGACCGCTAGACCTGGCACAGATACGCAGTATTTT.

CDR3 sequence reads: CASRMEKLRETQYF. The DNA of the CDR3 is TGTGCCAGCAGGATGGAGAAATTGCGCGAGACCCAGTACTTC. The chain uses TRBV2 and TRBJ2-5; D not resolved. Germline V CDR1 and CDR2: SNHLY, FYNNEI. This CDR3 region has 14 residues. The V end lost 6 bases, the J end lost 5 bases, and 16 bases lay between the germline ends. The variable domain in full, with the rest retrieved from reference TRBV2 and TRBJ2-5, is EPEVTQTPSHQVTQMGQEVILRCVPISNHLYFYWYRQILGQKVEFLVSFYNNEISEKSEIFDDQFSVERPDGSNFTLKIRSTKLEDSAMYFCASRMEKLRETQYFGPGTRLLVL.

The rearrangement links TRBV19 to TRBJ1-1, with D possibly TRBD1 on 5 matching bases. CDR1 and CDR2 from the germline V gene are LNHDA and SQIVND (reference sequence). Trimming removed 5 bases at V and 4 bases at J, with 8 bases between. This CDR3 is built from 12 residues. CDR3 sequence (DNA): TGTGCCAGTAGTGGGAGGGGCACTGAAGCTTTCTTT. As protein: CASSGRGTEAFF.